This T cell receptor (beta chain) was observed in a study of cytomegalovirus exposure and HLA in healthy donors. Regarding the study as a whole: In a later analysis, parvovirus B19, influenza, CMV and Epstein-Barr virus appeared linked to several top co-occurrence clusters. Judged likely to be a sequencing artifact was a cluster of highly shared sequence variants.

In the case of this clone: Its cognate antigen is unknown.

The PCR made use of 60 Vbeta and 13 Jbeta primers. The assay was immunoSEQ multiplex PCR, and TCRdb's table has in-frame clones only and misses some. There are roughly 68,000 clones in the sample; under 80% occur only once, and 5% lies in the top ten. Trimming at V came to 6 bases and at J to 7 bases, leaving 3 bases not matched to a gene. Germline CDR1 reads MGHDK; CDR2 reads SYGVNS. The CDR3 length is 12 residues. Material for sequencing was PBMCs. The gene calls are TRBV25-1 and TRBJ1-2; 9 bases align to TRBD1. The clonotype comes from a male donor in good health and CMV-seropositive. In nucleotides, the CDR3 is TGTGCCAGCAGCCTGACAGGGGGTGGCTACACCTTC. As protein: CASSLTGGGYTF.